The rows below give T cell receptor beta chains drawn from one sample of a study of multiple sclerosis patients with progressive multifocal leukoencephalopathy. TCRdb's table, derived via immunoSEQ multiplex PCR, lists solely in-frame clones and lacks some. The data contain roughly 30,000 clones, 85% to 90% of them singletons. Sequenced input: PBMCs. Receptors were obtained from a human donor with multiple sclerosis. The CDR3 runs from the conserved cysteine through the conserved F or W. The D gene is left open where the match is weak.

d_call	v_call	j_call	cdr3_aa	cdr3_nt
.	TRBV4-3	TRBJ2-2	CASSQEVTGELFF	TGCGCCAGCAGCCAAGAAGTAACCGGGGAGCTGTTTTTT
.	TRBV5-1	TRBJ2-3	CASSLPVGWADTQYF	TGCGCCAGCAGCCTCCCAGTGGGATGGGCAGATACGCAGTATTTT
TRBD1	TRBV30	TRBJ1-1	CAWSVRGGGWTEAFF	TGTGCCTGGAGTGTACGAGGGGGCGGATGGACTGAAGCTTTCTTT
TRBD2	TRBV7-2	TRBJ2-3	CASSERGLTDTQYF	TGTGCCAGCAGCGAGCGGGGCCTCACAGATACGCAGTATTTT
.	TRBV7-9	TRBJ2-7	CASSLVRGGIRSYEQYF	TGTGCCAGCAGCTTAGTTCGTGGGGGGATAAGGTCCTACGAGCAGTACTTC
TRBD1	TRBV5-4	TRBJ2-7	CASSAWTGGFSF	TGTGCCAGCAGCGCCTGGACAGGGGGCTTTTCATTC
TRBD1	TRBV28	TRBJ2-7	CASKMGGQAYEQYF	TGTGCCAGCAAAATGGGGGGACAGGCCTACGAGCAGTACTTC
TRBD1	TRBV6-6	TRBJ1-2	CASRDAGGYGYTF	TGTGCCAGCAGAGATGCAGGGGGCTATGGCTACACCTTC
.	TRBV5-8	TRBJ1-1	CASSFYQGSTTEAFF	TGTGCCAGCAGCTTTTATCAGGGTTCAACCACTGAAGCTTTCTTT
TRBD2	TRBV7-3	TRBJ2-3	CASSRTSGGEDTQYF	TGTGCCAGCAGCCGGACTAGCGGGGGCGAAGATACGCAGTATTTT